This is a list of T cell receptor beta chains from one sample in a study of cytomegalovirus exposure and HLA in healthy donors. Only in-frame clones appear in the TCRdb table, and some are missing; sequencing was by immunoSEQ multiplex PCR. The sample contains under 150,000 clones, around 10% of which appear only once. Source material: PBMCs. These receptors were obtained from a male donor in good health and CMV-seronegative. Both conserved end residues are part of each CDR3. A D gene is named only where the DNA matches it firmly. Rows give clone size only sometimes, using once, few, many, or a class for an expanded clone.

clone_size d_call j_call v_call cdr3_aa cdr3_nt
- - TRBJ2-3 TRBV7-9 CASRGGQSASDTQYF TGTGCCAGCAGGGGTGGACAGTCGGCTTCAGATACGCAGTATTTT
few - TRBJ1-5 TRBV4-1 CASSRLGLNQPQHF TGCGCCAGCAGCCGCCTTGGACTCAATCAGCCCCAGCATTTT
few - TRBJ2-2 TRBV4-3 CASSQDFDRTGELFF TGCGCCAGCAGCCAAGATTTCGATCGGACCGGGGAGCTGTTTTTT
few TRBD1 TRBJ2-2 TRBV4-3 CASSQSPAQGANTGELFF TGCGCCAGCAGCCAATCCCCGGCACAGGGGGCGAACACCGGGGAGCTGTTTTTT
few TRBD1 TRBJ1-3 TRBV27 CASSPGPGQGVDTIYF TGTGCCAGCAGTCCAGGCCCGGGACAGGGGGTAGACACCATATATTTT
few - TRBJ1-4 TRBV7-9 CASSFFGRRGSGTNEKLFF TGTGCCAGCAGCTTTTTTGGTCGTCGGGGGTCAGGAACTAATGAAAAACTGTTTTTT
- - TRBJ1-6 TRBV5-1 CASSLAGEINSPLHF TGCGCCAGCAGCTTGGCGGGGGAAATCAATTCACCCCTCCACTTT
- - TRBJ2-3 TRBV4-1 CASSQEGVPTDTQYF TGCGCCAGCAGCCAAGAAGGGGTTCCGACAGATACGCAGTATTTT
few TRBD1 TRBJ1-4 TRBV5-1 CASSGTGGSNEKLFF TGCGCCAGCAGCGGGACAGGGGGGTCTAATGAAAAACTGTTTTTT
- TRBD1 TRBJ1-2 TRBV6-6 CASSRQGVVYGYTF TGTGCCAGCAGCCGACAGGGGGTGGTCTATGGCTACACCTTC
- - TRBJ2-7 TRBV25-1 CASSDQLSSYEQYF TGTGCCAGCAGTGACCAACTGAGCTCCTACGAGCAGTACTTC
- - TRBJ2-1 TRBV11-1 CASSLVWGDEQFF TGTGCCAGCAGCTTAGTCTGGGGCGATGAGCAGTTCTTC
few TRBD1 TRBJ1-6 TRBV5-1 CASSLGTGINSPLHF TGCGCCAGCAGCTTGGGGACAGGGATTAATTCACCCCTCCACTTT
- - TRBJ1-1 TRBV4-1 CASSPWRGNTEAFF TGCGCCAGCAGCCCGTGGAGGGGGAACACTGAAGCTTTCTTT
- - TRBJ2-7 TRBV6-6 CASRSFEGEQYF TGTGCCAGCAGATCCTTTGAGGGCGAGCAGTACTTC
- - TRBJ1-2 TRBV18 CASSPDRPTGYTF TGTGCCAGCTCACCAGACAGGCCGACGGGCTACACCTTC
few - TRBJ2-7 TRBV18 CASSPRQGPYEQYF TGTGCCAGCTCACCAAGGCAGGGGCCCTACGAGCAGTACTTC
few - TRBJ2-7 TRBV7-2 CASSFGLGSRSYEQYF TGTGCCAGCAGCTTCGGTCTAGGCAGCCGATCCTACGAGCAGTACTTC
- TRBD1 TRBJ1-2 TRBV5-4 CASRWDRDGYTF TGTGCCAGCAGATGGGACAGGGACGGCTACACCTTC
- - TRBJ2-1 TRBV19 CASSILTDSYNEQFF TGTGCCAGTAGTATACTCACCGACAGCTACAATGAGCAGTTCTTC
- TRBD1 TRBJ2-1 TRBV5-1 CASSRYPTGGTFYNEQFF TGCGCCAGCAGCCGATACCCGACAGGGGGTACTTTTTACAATGAGCAGTTCTTC
few TRBD2 TRBJ2-3 TRBV5-1 CASRLAGIYLDTQYF TGCGCCAGTCGACTAGCGGGCATCTACCTAGATACGCAGTATTTT
few TRBD1 TRBJ1-1 TRBV5-6 CASSRQGAEAFF TGTGCCAGCAGCCGACAGGGGGCTGAAGCTTTCTTT
- - TRBJ2-5 TRBV27 CASSPHDKETQYF TGTGCCAGCAGTCCACATGACAAAGAGACCCAGTACTTC
few - TRBJ1-1 TRBV7-9 CASSFQGGAFF TGTGCCAGCAGCTTCCAGGGAGGAGCTTTCTTT
- - TRBJ1-5 TRBV7-9 CASSLGQGSNQPQHF TGTGCCAGCAGCTTAGGGCAGGGGAGCAATCAGCCCCAGCATTTT
- TRBD2 TRBJ2-3 TRBV15 CATSRRGEGRNTQYF TGTGCCACCAGCAGGCGGGGGGAGGGCCGAAATACGCAGTATTTT
- TRBD1 TRBJ1-4 TRBV28 CASSSGTGNEKLFF TGTGCCAGCAGCTCCGGGACAGGGAATGAAAAACTGTTTTTT
few - TRBJ1-5 TRBV28 CASSLRARPQHF TGTGCCAGCAGTTTGCGGGCCCGGCCCCAGCATTTT
few - TRBJ1-6 TRBV7-3 CASSFEARGNSPLHF TGTGCCAGCAGCTTCGAGGCGCGCGGGAATTCACCCCTCCACTTT
once - TRBJ2-1 TRBV7-8 CASSLQNEQFF TGTGCCAGCAGCTTACAGAATGAGCAGTTCTTC
few TRBD1 TRBJ1-4 TRBV2 CASSPGQGPNEKLFF TGTGCCAGCAGCCCGGGACAGGGGCCGAATGAAAAACTGTTTTTT
- TRBD1 TRBJ2-7 TRBV28 CASSPRRGKGQYF TGTGCCAGCAGTCCGCGCAGGGGGAAGGGGCAGTACTTC
- - TRBJ1-5 TRBV6-5 CASSSNGNQPQHF TGTGCCAGCAGTTCAAATGGCAATCAGCCCCAGCATTTT
few - TRBJ2-1 TRBV19 CASSIGLYNEQFF TGTGCCAGTAGTATAGGGCTTTACAATGAGCAGTTCTTC
few - TRBJ1-5 TRBV2 CASLGEGQPQHF TGTGCCAGCCTCGGGGAGGGTCAGCCCCAGCATTTT
- - TRBJ2-1 TRBV20-1 CSARVEKEQFF TGCAGTGCTAGGGTAGAGAAGGAGCAGTTCTTC
- - TRBJ2-7 TRBV6-1 CASSEFGQGDYEQYF TGTGCCAGCAGTGAATTTGGGCAGGGTGACTACGAGCAGTACTTC
- - TRBJ2-2 TRBV9 CASSVGLPNTGELFF TGTGCCAGCAGCGTTGGACTACCTAACACCGGGGAGCTGTTTTTT
- TRBD1 TRBJ2-1 TRBV4-3 CASSQTGGNNEQFF TGCGCCAGCAGCCAGACAGGGGGGAACAATGAGCAGTTCTTC
few - TRBJ1-4 TRBV30 CAWSIRSGGNEKLFF TGTGCCTGGAGCATCCGGAGCGGAGGTAATGAAAAACTGTTTTTT
- TRBD1 TRBJ2-5 TRBV6-1 CASSGAGGTQKAQYF TGTGCCAGCAGTGGGGCAGGGGGCACCCAAAAGGCCCAGTACTTC